Included here is one T cell receptor (beta chain) sequence, with context. This clone occurred a few times. Its specific antigen is unknown. No clone much larger than this one lies a single base away; base qualities are absent. The record originates from a study of CD4 T cells in relation to SARS-CoV-2 and coronaviruses (dated by TCRdb to the early 2020s). At the level of the whole study: In the ViraFEST assay, PBMCs were grown with antigen for approximately 11 days, and TCR beta CDR3s were then sequenced to identify antigen-specific clonal expansions. The negative reference condition was either a culture with an HIV-1 Nef peptide pool or a culture with no peptide. Using patient-derived lymphoblastoid cell lines, the shared crossreactive spike epitopes were mapped to their HLA restriction. At the level of individual TCR clonotypes, the study measured memory CD4+ T cell crossreactivity between SARS-CoV-2 spike protein and common cold coronavirus spike proteins. Samples from a few pre-COVID donors and the naive versus memory experiments were sequenced with the Adaptive Biotechnologies TCR-sequencing kit; other data were Illumina-based. A different, Illumina-based TCR-beta assay was used to sequence expansion assays from other donors in the study.

Sequences SEHNR (CDR1) and FQNEAQ (CDR2) are obtained from the germline V gene (reference sequence). V loses 5 bases at its end and J loses 0 bases; junction bases beyond the gene matches: 7. The CDR3 has 16 amino acids, counting the end cysteine and phenylalanine. The CDR3 DNA has 48 bases and is translated from base 1. CD4+ T cells from unexposed donors were collected before the COVID-19 pandemic (2011-2018). The EasySep CD4+ T cell isolation kit was used to isolate CD4+ T cells once the cultures had run for roughly eleven days. As cell numbers permitted, CD4+ T cells from unexposed donors were tested for reactivity to SARS-CoV-2 S and N and to four common cold coronavirus spike pools. About 1.9 million PBMCs per well were cultured in IMDM with about 5% human AB serum and 9.5 to 10 IU/ml IL-2. Half of the culture medium was replaced with fresh IL-2-containing medium on days 3 and 7. Each peptide culture condition was generally run in triplicate replicate wells. Leukapheresis product for the unexposed donors was bought commercially. Ficoll-Paque PLUS gradient centrifugation was used to isolate PBMCs from leukapheresis product or whole blood. The PBMCs went either fresh into the expansion assay or into cryopreservation at -140 degrees C. The QIAamp Micro DNA Kit was used to extract genomic DNA from the CD4+ T cells.

The library was obtained by the immunoSEQ multiplex PCR assay. On the study's bioinformatics: During preprocessing, nonproductive sequences were discarded, as were any CDR3s that did not begin with C, did not end with F or W, or were shorter than 7 amino acids. The MANAFEST web app identified antigen-specific clonotypes based on expansion compared with the reference and other culture wells. To be counted as positive, a clone had to show significant expansion compared with the reference culture, at an FDR below 0.05, in 2 of 3 replicate wells. A further requirement for positive clones was significant expansion compared with all other tandem wells, along with an odds ratio above 5. Pairwise Levenshtein distance, computed with the stringdist R package after three terminal residues were trimmed from each end, was used as the measure of CDR3 homology. Here the immuneACCESS table is served through TCRdb, limited to in-frame sequences with V and J called. Missing clones are a known gap in these copies; in checked studies unresolved V genes cover under half, and the rest lacks a known reason. The V and J calls and clone size were taken over from that table, and D and trimming were inferred from the DNA. The sample table records tens of thousands of clones; 76% of these occur just once. The ten largest clones represent 16% of the sample.

Beyond this particular receptor, the publication reports: Significantly weaker SARS-CoV-2-driven expansion was shown by crossreactive clones than by monoreactive clones, consistent with antigenic imprinting. Memory CD4+ clonotypes crossrecognizing SARS-CoV-2 and at least one common cold coronavirus spike were found in around 71% of donors. Crossreactivity analysis was centred on spike protein, so crossreactivity against other viral proteins was not assessed. Because no donor provided both pre-pandemic and post-infection samples, tracing the source of pre-existing responses was limited. Small numbers of patients and of tested TCRs limited the study.

The sample consisted of CD4+ T cells from PBMCs, cultured in vitro. The source is a human donor in good health. The chain was built from TRBV7-9 and TRBJ2-7; TRBD2 fits 10 bases in the junction. The CDR3 protein is CASSRRSGRDSYEQYF. DNA sequence: TGTGCCAGCAGCCGACGGAGCGGGAGGGACTCCTACGAGCAGTACTTC.